This T cell receptor beta chain was recovered during a study of OX40 agonist ivuxolimab in advanced cancers. In the study overall: Of mixed ages from about 20 to 80 and averaging roughly 64 years, the group was about 80% male.

Findings and caveats of the study: Undetermined was the antigen specificity of the expanded peripheral T cells.

The table came from immunoSEQ multiplex PCR; TCRdb's copy has only in-frame clones and leaves some out. There are tens of thousands of clones in the sample; approximately 81% occur only once, and over 5% lies in the top ten. On this clone itself: As yet, its antigen is unknown.

Trimming removed 5 bases from V and 7 bases from J; junction bases left unmatched: 3. CDR1 is SSHAT and CDR2 is FNYEAQ in the germline V gene (reference sequence). This CDR3 is 15 amino acids long. Sequenced here: CD4+ or CD8+ T cells sorted from blood, sampled in a trial of the OX40 agonist ivuxolimab. V is TRBV7-7 and J is TRBJ2-1; TRBD2 matches at 15 bases. This receptor was taken from an adult with an advanced solid tumor such as melanoma, head and neck, liver or kidney cancer. The DNA of the CDR3 is TGTGCCAGCAGCCTCGGACTAGCGGGGGGGAATGAGCAGTTCTTC. The encoded protein is CASSLGLAGGNEQFF.